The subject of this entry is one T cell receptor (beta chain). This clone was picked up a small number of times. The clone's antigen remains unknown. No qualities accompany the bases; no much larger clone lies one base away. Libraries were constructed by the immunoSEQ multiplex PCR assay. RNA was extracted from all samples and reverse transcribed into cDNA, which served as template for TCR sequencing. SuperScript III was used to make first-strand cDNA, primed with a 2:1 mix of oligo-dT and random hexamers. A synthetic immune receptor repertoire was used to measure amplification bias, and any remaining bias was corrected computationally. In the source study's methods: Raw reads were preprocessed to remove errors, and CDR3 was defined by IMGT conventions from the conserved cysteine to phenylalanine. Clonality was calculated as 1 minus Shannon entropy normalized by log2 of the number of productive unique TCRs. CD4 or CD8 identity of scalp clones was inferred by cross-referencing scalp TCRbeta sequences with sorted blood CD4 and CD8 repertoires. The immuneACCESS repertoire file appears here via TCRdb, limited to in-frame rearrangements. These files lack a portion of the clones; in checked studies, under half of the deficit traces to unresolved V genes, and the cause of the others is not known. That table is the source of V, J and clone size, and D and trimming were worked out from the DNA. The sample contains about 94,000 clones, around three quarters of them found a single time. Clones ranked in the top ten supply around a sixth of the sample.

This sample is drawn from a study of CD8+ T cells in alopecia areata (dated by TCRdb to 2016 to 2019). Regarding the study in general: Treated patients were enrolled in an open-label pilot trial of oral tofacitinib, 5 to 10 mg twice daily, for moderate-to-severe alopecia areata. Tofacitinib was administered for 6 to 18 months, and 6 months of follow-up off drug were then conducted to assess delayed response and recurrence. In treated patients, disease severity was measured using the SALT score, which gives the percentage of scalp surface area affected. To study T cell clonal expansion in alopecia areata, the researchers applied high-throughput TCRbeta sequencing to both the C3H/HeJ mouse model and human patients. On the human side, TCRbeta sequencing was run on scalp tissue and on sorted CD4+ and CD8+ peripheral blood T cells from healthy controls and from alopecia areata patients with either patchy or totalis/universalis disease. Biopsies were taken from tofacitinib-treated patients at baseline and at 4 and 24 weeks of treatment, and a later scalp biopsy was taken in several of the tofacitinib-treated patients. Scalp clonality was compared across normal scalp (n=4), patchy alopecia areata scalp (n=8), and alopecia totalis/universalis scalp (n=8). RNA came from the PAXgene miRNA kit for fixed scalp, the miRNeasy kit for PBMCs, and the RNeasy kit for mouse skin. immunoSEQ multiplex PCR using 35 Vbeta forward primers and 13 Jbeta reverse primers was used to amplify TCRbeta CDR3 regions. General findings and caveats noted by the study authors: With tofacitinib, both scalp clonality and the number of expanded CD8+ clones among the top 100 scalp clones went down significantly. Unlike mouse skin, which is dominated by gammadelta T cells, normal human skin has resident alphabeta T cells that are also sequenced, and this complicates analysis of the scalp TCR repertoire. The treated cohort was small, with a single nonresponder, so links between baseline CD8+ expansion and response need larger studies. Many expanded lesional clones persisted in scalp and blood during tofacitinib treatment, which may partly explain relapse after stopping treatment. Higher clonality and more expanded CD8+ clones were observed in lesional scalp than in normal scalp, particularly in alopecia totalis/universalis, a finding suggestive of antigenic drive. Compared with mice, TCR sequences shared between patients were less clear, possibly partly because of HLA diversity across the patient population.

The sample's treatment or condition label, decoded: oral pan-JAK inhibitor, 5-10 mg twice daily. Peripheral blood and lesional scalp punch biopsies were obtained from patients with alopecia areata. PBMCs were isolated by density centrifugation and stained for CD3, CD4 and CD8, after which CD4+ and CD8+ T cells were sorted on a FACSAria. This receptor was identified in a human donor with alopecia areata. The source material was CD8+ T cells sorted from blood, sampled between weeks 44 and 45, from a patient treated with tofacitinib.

Here the CDR3 is given as CASSLAPRASNQPQHF. At the DNA level, the sequence is TGTGCCAGCAGCTTAGCGCCCAGGGCTAGCAATCAGCCCCAGCATTTT. The V and J genes are TRBV7-2 and TRBJ1-5; perhaps TRBD1 is the D gene, with 5 bases matching. CDR1 and CDR2 are read off the germline V gene as SGHTA and FQGNSA. The junction shows trimming of 0 bases on V and 0 bases on J, plus 9 bases between the germline ends. The cysteine opens and the phenylalanine closes a CDR3 of 16 amino acids. Only the CDR3 region is kept as DNA, spanning 48 bases read in frame from base 1.